The 28 T cell receptor beta chains reported below all come from one sample, sequenced in a study of regulatory and conventional T cells in RAG deficiency. Blood CD4+ CD25-high CD127-low regulatory T cells supplied the genomic DNA template. Profiling relied on immunoSEQ multiplex PCR, and the TCRdb table lists in-frame clones only, not all of them. The sample has some 20,000 clones, about nine tenths seen once. This sample also appeared in a second study, on regulatory T cells. From that report: The PCR used 52 TRBV and 13 TRBJ primers.

Input material: Tregs sorted from blood. These receptors were obtained from a human donor in good health.

The chain has TRBV5-1 and TRBJ1-3; the D is unclear. V shed 4 bases and J shed 2 bases, with 13 bases lying between them. CDR1 and CDR2 (germline): SGHRS, YFSETQ. The CDR3 extends over 15 amino acids. The DNA of the CDR3 is TGCGCCAGCAGCCCAACCCAGTTCCCTGGAAACACCATATATTTT. It translates to CASSPTQFPGNTIYF.

This chain links TRBV7-8 with TRBJ2-3; TRBD2 matches 9 bases. CDR1 is SGHVS, CDR2 FQNEAQ, per germline. With 3 bases clipped from V and 1 base from J, the junction kept 8 bases outside the gene matches. The CDR3 loop spans 17 amino acids. Written as DNA, the CDR3 is TGTGCCAGCAGCTTCGTGGCGGGGGGGCCGGGCACAGATACGCAGTATTTT. It translates to CASSFVAGGPGTDTQYF.

This clone occurred a few times. The chain combines TRBV28 with TRBJ2-7, with D tentatively TRBD1 (5 bases). The CDR3 contains 13 residues. V was cut by 5 bases and J by 2 bases, with 10 bases left in between. CDR1 is MDHEN and CDR2 is SYDVKM in the germline V gene. The CDR3 coding sequence is TGTGCCAGCAGTCACAGGCCCACCTACGAGCAGTACTTC. Translated: CASSHRPTYEQYF.

The chain employs TRBV5-4 and TRBJ1-1, with 8 bases that match TRBD1. V dropped 0 bases and J dropped 3; count of bases not matched to a gene: 1. Per germline, CDR1 SGHNT and CDR2 YYREEE (reference sequence). This CDR3 contains 14 residues. CDR3 bases: TGTGCCAGCAGCTTGGCAGGGGGCCACACTGAAGCTTTCTTT. It yields the protein CASSLAGGHTEAFF.

The chain links TRBV5-1 to TRBJ1-4; tentative D call: TRBD1 (5 bases). CDR1 and CDR2 from the germline V gene are SGHRS and YFSETQ. V dropped 3 bases and J dropped 8 bases, with 20 bases sitting between them. The CDR3 is 16 residues long. In DNA, the CDR3 is TGCGCCAGCAGCTGGGTCTCGGGGGTGATGGGAGAAAAACTGTTTTTT. Its protein product is CASSWVSGVMGEKLFF.

The chain recombines TRBV28 with TRBJ2-3, with D uncertain. CDR1 is MDHEN and CDR2 is SYDVKM in the germline V gene. The CDR3 contains 14 residues. V was pared by 8 bases and J by 2 bases, with 14 bases between. DNA for the CDR3: TGTGCCAGCCGATCCCCTAGTCTCACAGATACGCAGTATTTT. Its translation is CASRSPSLTDTQYF. The whole variable domain, filled in from reference TRBV28 and TRBJ2-3, reads DVKVTQSSRYLVKRTGEKVFLECVQDMDHENMFWYRQDPGLGLRLIYFSYDVKMKEKGDIPEGYSVSREKKERFSLILESASTNQTSMYLCASRSPSLTDTQYFGPGTRLTVL.

The genes are TRBV5-1 and TRBJ1-6; D is possibly TRBD1 (5 bases). This CDR3 contains 14 residues. The germline V and J ends were trimmed by 3 bases and 5 bases, with 9 bases remaining between them. Germline loops: CDR1 SGHRS, CDR2 YFSETQ. CDR3 nucleotide sequence: TGCGCCAGCAGCTGGGGCCATAATAATTCACCCCTCCACTTT. This gives the protein CASSWGHNNSPLHF.

The chain has TRBV14 and TRBJ2-1, with 8 bases lining up with TRBD2. Germline V gene lookup returns CDR1 SGHDN and CDR2 FVKESK. The CDR3 is made up of 17 amino acids. The V gene end was trimmed by 2 bases and the J gene end by 3 bases; junction bases not matched to a gene: 9. CDR3 DNA sequence: TGTGCCAGCAGCCAACCACAACGGGAGGGCCTCTACAATGAGCAGTTCTTC. Encoded protein: CASSQPQREGLYNEQFF. Combining the CDR3 with reference TRBV14 and TRBJ2-1 gives the whole variable domain EAGVTQFPSHSVIEKGQTVTLRCDPISGHDNLYWYRRVMGKEIKFLLHFVKESKQDESGMPNNRFLAERTGGTYSTLKVQPAELEDSGVYFCASSQPQREGLYNEQFFGPGTRLTVL.

V is TRBV6-1 and J is TRBJ1-1; 7 positions match TRBD1. CDR1 MNHNS and CDR2 SASEGT come from the germline V gene. V dropped 6 bases and J dropped 1; count of bases not matched to a gene: 2. This CDR3 has 13 residues. The CDR3 coding sequence is TGTGCCAGCAGGGACAGGTCGAACACTGAAGCTTTCTTT. Translated, it gives CASRDRSNTEAFF.

The V call is TRBV7-8, the J call TRBJ1-5; tentatively, D is TRBD1 (6 bases). Germline assignment: CDR1 SGHVS and CDR2 FQNEAQ. The CDR3 length is 14 residues. Trimming cost V 5 bases and J 9 bases, with 17 bases left between them. In nucleotides, the CDR3 is TGTGCCAGCAGCGAGGACAGCTCTTTTCGGCCCCAGCATTTT. This sequence encodes CASSEDSSFRPQHF.

This clone was detected a few times. The rearrangement joins TRBV19 to TRBJ1-1, with D possibly matching TRBD1 (6 bases). Trimming pared 0 bases from V and 5 bases from J, leaving 25 bases between. The CDR3 runs to 19 residues. Germline CDR1 reads LNHDA; CDR2 reads SQIVND (reference sequence). CDR3 in DNA: TGTGCCAGTAGTATAGATAGTTCGGGGTTGAGGGGGTTCGGTACTGAAGCTTTCTTT. Encoded protein: CASSIDSSGLRGFGTEAFF.

The gene calls are TRBV5-1 and TRBJ1-3; a possible D gene is TRBD1 (5 bases). Germline values: CDR1 SGHRS, CDR2 YFSETQ. The CDR3 spans 16 residues. V lost 3 bases and J 0 bases, leaving 13 bases between the germline ends. The CDR3 nucleotides are TGCGCCAGCAGCTCGACAGTTTTCTCCTCTGGAAACACCATATATTTT. Protein product: CASSSTVFSSGNTIYF.

This clone was counted once. The rearrangement joins TRBV2 to TRBJ1-5; 7 bases agree with TRBD1. Germline CDR1 SNHLY, CDR2 FYNNEI. The CDR3 extends over 13 amino acids. V lost 9 bases to trimming and J lost 3 bases; unmatched junction nucleotides: 5. The CDR3 spells CARGTEVNQPQHF. In DNA, the CDR3 is TGTGCCAGAGGGACAGAAGTCAATCAGCCCCAGCATTTT.

This rearrangement joins TRBV18 to TRBJ2-7; 7 bases line up with TRBD2. Germline loops: CDR1 KGHSH, CDR2 LQKENI. This CDR3 spans 18 amino acids. With 2 bases clipped from V and 0 bases from J, the junction kept 13 bases outside the gene matches. The CDR3 nucleotides read TGTGCCAGCTCACCAATTAGCGGGTCCACCTTTAGCTCCTACGAGCAGTACTTC. Its translation: CASSPISGSTFSSYEQYF.

The V gene is TRBV5-4, the J gene TRBJ1-1, with a weak D call TRBD1 (6 bases). Germline-derived CDR1 and CDR2 are SGHNT and YYREEE (reference sequence). The germline V and J ends were trimmed by 1 base and 1 base, with 11 bases remaining between them. The CDR3 consists of 15 residues. The CDR3 region is CASSLKVGANTEAFF. The CDR3 region has the DNA TGTGCCAGCAGCTTGAAAGTGGGGGCGAACACTGAAGCTTTCTTT.

The rearrangement uses TRBV5-4 and TRBJ1-2, with TRBD1 as a possible D gene (6 bases). V was shortened by 2 bases and J by 4 bases, with 9 bases between the two germline ends. CDR1 and CDR2 (germline): SGHNT, YYREEE (reference sequence). The CDR3 length is 13 residues. The CDR3 coding sequence is TGTGCCAGCAGCTTTCCAGGGGTCTATGGCTACACCTTC. Its protein product is CASSFPGVYGYTF. Full variable domain (outside the CDR3, taken from reference TRBV5-4 and TRBJ1-2): ETGVTQSPTHLIKTRGQQVTLRCSSQSGHNTVSWYQQALGQGPQFIFQYYREEENGRGNFPPRFSGLQFPNYSSELNVNALELDDSALYLCASSFPGVYGYTFGSGTRLTVV.

V is TRBV7-2 and J is TRBJ1-1; weak D call: TRBD1 (5 bases). The CDR3 is 14 residues long. Germline V gene data show CDR1 as SGHTA and CDR2 as FQGNSA. The ends were cut back, 0 bases at V and 5 bases at J, with 10 bases in the middle. The CDR3 nucleotides are TGTGCCAGCAGCTTAGCGAGGGGATGGACTGAAGCTTTCTTT. Translating gives CASSLARGWTEAFF.

This chain uses TRBV2 with TRBJ2-1; 11 bases match TRBD1. The CDR3 extends over 12 amino acids. V lost 5 bases and J lost 14; bases outside the gene matches: 5. Germline lookup yields CDR1 SNHLY and CDR2 FYNNEI. CDR3 bases: TGTGCCAGCAGTCCTAGGACAGGGGGCAAGTTCTTC. This sequence encodes CASSPRTGGKFF.

The gene calls are TRBV6-5 and TRBJ1-5; no reliable D call. Trimming took off 5 bases at V and 7 bases at J, with 18 bases between the two ends. CDR3 length equals 15 residues. Per the germline V gene, CDR1 is MNHEY and CDR2 is SVGAGI. The CDR3, as DNA: TGTGCCAGCAGTACCCCTAGTTCCGCGGGCCAGCCCCAGCATTTT. It translates to CASSTPSSAGQPQHF.

This sequence joins TRBV6-5 and TRBJ2-1; 13 bases line up with TRBD2. This CDR3 spans 15 amino acids. In germline, CDR1 is MNHEY, CDR2 SVGAGI. The V gene end was trimmed by 6 bases and the J gene end by 9 bases; junction bases not matched to a gene: 8. This chain's CDR3 is CASSWRLAGGGEQFF. The DNA for the CDR3 is TGTGCCAGCAGCTGGAGACTAGCGGGAGGCGGTGAGCAGTTCTTC.

This chain joins TRBV6-6 and TRBJ1-6; a possible D gene is TRBD1 (6 bases). CDR3 size: 13 residues. From germline, CDR1 is MNHNY and CDR2 SVGAGI (reference sequence). The V end lost 2 bases, the J end lost 9 bases, and 8 bases lay between the germline ends. The chain's CDR3 is CASSYMGASPLHF. The CDR3 DNA follows: TGTGCCAGCAGTTACATGGGGGCTTCACCCCTCCACTTT.

This clone was seen just once. This sequence joins TRBV7-8 and TRBJ2-7; perhaps TRBD1 as D (6 bases). Trimming removed 8 bases from V and 2 bases from J, with 16 bases in between. The germline gives CDR1 SGHVS, CDR2 FQNEAQ. This CDR3 has 14 residues. CDR3 amino acids: CASGGQKGAYEQYF. Written as DNA, the CDR3 is TGTGCCAGCGGCGGACAGAAGGGGGCCTACGAGCAGTACTTC.

This chain connects TRBV7-2 to TRBJ2-7, with D perhaps matching TRBD2 (5 bases). The CDR3 is made up of 15 amino acids. V lost 0 bases to trimming and J lost 5 bases, with 14 bases between them. Germline CDR1 and CDR2: SGHTA and FQGNSA. In DNA, the CDR3 is TGTGCCAGCAGCTTAGCGGGAGTTCCGAGGCACGAGCAGTACTTC. Its translation: CASSLAGVPRHEQYF.

This rearrangement joins TRBV6-5 to TRBJ1-3, with D possibly TRBD1 on 5 matching bases. V shed 2 bases and J shed 4 bases, with 9 bases lying between them. Looked up from germline, CDR1 is MNHEY and CDR2 is SVGAGI. The CDR3 runs to 14 residues. CDR3 in amino acids: CASSYGGSGNTIYF. CDR3 nucleotides: TGTGCCAGCAGTTACGGGGGTTCCGGAAACACCATATATTTT.

This sequence joins TRBV10-2 and TRBJ2-2; 9 nucleotides line up with TRBD2. Trimming removed 8 bases from V and 1 base from J; junction bases left unmatched: 5. There are 15 residues in the CDR3. Germline CDR1 WSHSY, CDR2 SAAADI. The DNA for the CDR3 is TGCGCCAGCCGTCGAGCGGGAGGGAACACCGGGGAGCTGTTTTTT. This codes for CASRRAGGNTGELFF.

The chain recombines TRBV6-5 with TRBJ1-1; D possibly corresponds to TRBD1 (6 bases). CDR1 is MNHEY and CDR2 is SVGAGI in the germline V gene. Between the trimmed V and J ends, which lost 8 bases and 6 bases, there was a span of 19 bases. The CDR3 totals 14 residues. CDR3 sequence (DNA): TGTGCCAGCGTGGCAGGGGCTAGGTTCGCTGAAGCTTTCTTT. Protein sequence: CASVAGARFAEAFF.

The chain is built from TRBV7-9 and TRBJ2-1; D gene unclear. This CDR3 spans 13 amino acids. The V gene's germline CDR1 is SEHNR and CDR2 FQNEAQ (reference sequence). The V end lost 5 bases, the J end lost 14 bases, and 19 bases lay between the germline ends. The CDR3: CASSPLYLNWEFF. DNA for the CDR3: TGTGCCAGCAGCCCGCTATACTTAAACTGGGAGTTCTTC.

The chain employs TRBV30 and TRBJ1-3; D is undetermined. V was pared by 0 bases and J by 1 base, with 13 bases between. CDR3 length: 16 amino acids. Germline assignment: CDR1 GTSNPN and CDR2 SVGIG (reference sequence). Here the CDR3 DNA reads TGTGCCTGGAGTGTACTAGTCTCGGGTTCTGGAAACACCATATATTTT. Protein product: CAWSVLVSGSGNTIYF. The whole variable domain, remainder taken from reference TRBV30 and TRBJ1-3, is SQTIHQWPATLVQPVGSPLSLECTVEGTSNPNLYWYRQAAGRGLQLLFYSVGIGQISSEVPQNLSASRPQDRQFILSSKKLLLSDSGFYLCAWSVLVSGSGNTIYFGEGSWLTVV.